This is a list of T cell receptor beta chains from one sample in a study of post-analysis software for immune sequencing data. TCRdb reprocessed the PCR reads via MiXCR and lists one record per CDR3 protein. The data contain about half a million distinct CDR3 sequences, 30% to 40% of them singletons. Sequenced input: blood. The origin of the receptors is a girl aged 2-17 years with multiple sclerosis. Each CDR3 is given with its conserved first and last residue. A D gene is named only where the DNA matches it firmly. The size field is filled for only some rows; it gives once, few, many or a size class.

>-|TRBJ1-2|15|TRBV29-1|TRBD1
CSVEDLGQRVPGYTF
TGCAGCGTTGAAGATCTGGGACAGAGGGTTCCCGGCTACACCTTC
>-|TRBJ2-1|16|TRBV28|TRBD2
CASSPSLRGGYNEQFF
TGTGCCAGCAGCCCATCCCTGCGGGGGGGCTACAATGAGCAGTTCTTC
>-|TRBJ1-6|11|TRBV6-5|-
CASGSPSPLHF
TGTGCCAGCGGCAGTCCTTCACCCCTCCACTTT
>-|TRBJ2-1|13|TRBV20-1|-
CSDEGTDGDGQFF
TGCAGTGACGAGGGAACCGACGGCGATGGGCAGTTCTTC
>-|TRBJ2-5|15|TRBV6-1|TRBD1
CASSVAGTGVETQYF
TGTGCCAGCAGTGTAGCCGGGACAGGGGTAGAGACCCAGTACTTC
>-|TRBJ2-5|14|TRBV7-9|TRBD2
CASSPLAGGKTQYF
TGTGCCAGCAGCCCTCTAGCGGGGGGGAAGACCCAGTACTTC
>few|TRBJ2-7|14|TRBV4-1|-
CASSQVHGSIEQYF
TGCGCCAGCAGCCAAGTTCACGGATCTATCGAGCAGTACTTC
>-|TRBJ1-5|14|TRBV12-3/TRBV12-4|-
CASSFDSPKQPQHF
TGTGCCAGCAGTTTTGACAGCCCCAAACAGCCCCAGCATTTT
>-|TRBJ2-1|13|TRBV7-3|-
CASSFDWRNEQFF
TGTGCCAGCAGCTTCGACTGGAGAAATGAGCAGTTCTTC
>-|TRBJ1-2|15|TRBV6-5|-
CASSYSGRATYGYTF
TGTGCCAGCAGTTACTCTGGCCGAGCCACCTATGGCTACACCTTC
>many|TRBJ2-3|13|TRBV29-1|-
CSVLGGSTDTQYF
TGCAGCGTTTTGGGGGGTTCGACAGATACGCAGTATTTT
>once|TRBJ2-1|15|TRBV5-6|TRBD1
CASRPGQGPYNEQFF
TGTGCCAGCAGACCGGGACAGGGACCCTACAATGAGCAGTTCTTC
>-|TRBJ2-1|17|TRBV3-1|TRBD2
CASSQQPGLAGNNEQFF
TGTGCCAGCAGCCAACAACCGGGACTAGCGGGAAACAATGAGCAGTTCTTC
>-|TRBJ2-1|13|TRBV5-1|-
CASSLWGSREQFF
TGCGCCAGCAGCTTGTGGGGGTCCCGTGAGCAGTTCTTC
>-|TRBJ1-2|15|TRBV12-3/TRBV12-4|TRBD1
CASSRWTGEQDGYTF
TGTGCCAGCAGCCGTTGGACAGGGGAGCAAGATGGCTACACCTTC
>few|TRBJ2-1|13|TRBV24-1|-
CATSDVVYNEQFF
TGTGCCACCAGTGATGTCGTCTACAATGAGCAGTTCTTC
>few|TRBJ2-7|14|TRBV14|-
CASSQLQRSYEQYF
TGTGCCAGCAGCCAACTCCAGCGCTCCTACGAGCAGTACTTC
>-|TRBJ2-5|14|TRBV3-1|-
CASSQARGEETQYF
TGTGCCAGCAGCCAAGCAAGAGGGGAAGAGACCCAGTACTTC
>-|TRBJ2-7|14|TRBV20-1|TRBD2
CSAKIAGLSYEQYF
TGCAGTGCCAAGATAGCGGGACTCTCCTACGAGCAGTACTTC
>-|TRBJ2-2|14|TRBV5-1|TRBD1
CASSWTGGNWELFF
TGCGCCAGCAGCTGGACAGGGGGTAACTGGGAGCTGTTTTTT